These T cell receptor beta chains were read from a single sample in a study of post-analysis software for immune sequencing data. Each CDR3 protein gets one entry after TCRdb re-called the PCR reads with MiXCR. The sample yields hundreds of thousands of distinct CDR3 sequences, around 47% seen once. The specimen sequenced was blood. The receptors were gathered from a girl under 18 with multiple sclerosis. Both conserved end residues are part of each CDR3. The D gene is left open where the match is weak. Size is stated for part of the rows, as once, few or many counts, or as a class when the clone is expanded.

clone size: -
J gene: TRBJ1-1
CDR3 length: 14
D gene: -
V gene: TRBV12-3/TRBV12-4
CDR3 protein: CASSLVGEGTEAFF
CDR3 DNA: TGTGCCAGCAGTTTAGTAGGGGAGGGGACTGAAGCTTTCTTT

clone size: -
J gene: TRBJ2-3
CDR3 length: 13
D gene: -
V gene: TRBV29-1
CDR3 protein: CSVLSGETDTQYF
CDR3 DNA: TGCAGCGTTTTATCAGGGGAGACAGATACGCAGTATTTT

clone size: -
J gene: TRBJ2-7
CDR3 length: 14
D gene: -
V gene: TRBV7-2
CDR3 protein: CASSTTFSGDELYF
CDR3 DNA: TGTGCCAGCAGCACTACCTTCAGCGGAGACGAGCTGTACTTC

clone size: -
J gene: TRBJ2-3
CDR3 length: 17
D gene: TRBD2
V gene: TRBV5-1
CDR3 protein: CASSPRDASGGADTQYF
CDR3 DNA: TGCGCCAGCAGCCCCCGGGACGCGAGCGGGGGGGCAGATACGCAGTATTTT

clone size: many
J gene: TRBJ1-5
CDR3 length: 14
D gene: -
V gene: TRBV6-2/TRBV6-3
CDR3 protein: CASSYYADNQPQHF
CDR3 DNA: TGTGCCAGCAGTTACTACGCGGACAATCAGCCCCAGCATTTT

clone size: many
J gene: TRBJ2-7
CDR3 length: 13
D gene: -
V gene: TRBV5-1
CDR3 protein: CASSPRGSYEQYF
CDR3 DNA: TGCGCCAGCAGCCCCAGGGGCTCCTACGAGCAGTACTTC

clone size: -
J gene: TRBJ1-5
CDR3 length: 14
D gene: -
V gene: TRBV4-1
CDR3 protein: CASSRLGQNQPQHF
CDR3 DNA: TGCGCCAGCAGCCGCCTAGGACAGAATCAGCCCCAGCATTTT

clone size: -
J gene: TRBJ2-5
CDR3 length: 18
D gene: -
V gene: TRBV24-1
CDR3 protein: CATSDFGRETARGETQYF
CDR3 DNA: TGTGCCACCAGTGATTTTGGCCGGGAGACGGCTCGCGGAGAGACCCAGTACTTC

clone size: -
J gene: TRBJ1-5
CDR3 length: 17
D gene: -
V gene: TRBV10-3
CDR3 protein: CAISESTGSISNRPQHF
CDR3 DNA: TGTGCCATCAGTGAGTCTACAGGATCCATTAGCAATCGGCCCCAGCATTTT

clone size: once
J gene: TRBJ2-4
CDR3 length: 14
D gene: TRBD1
V gene: TRBV2
CDR3 protein: CASRTGTGGNIQYF
CDR3 DNA: TGTGCCAGCAGAACCGGGACAGGGGGGAACATTCAGTACTTC

clone size: -
J gene: TRBJ2-3
CDR3 length: 14
D gene: -
V gene: TRBV10-3
CDR3 protein: CAIKGTASTDTQYF
CDR3 DNA: TGTGCCATCAAGGGGACGGCTAGCACAGATACGCAGTATTTT

clone size: once
J gene: TRBJ1-6
CDR3 length: 14
D gene: -
V gene: TRBV20-1
CDR3 protein: CSARDTGGNSPPHF
CDR3 DNA: TGCAGTGCTAGAGACACGGGGGGAAATTCACCCCCCCACTTT

clone size: -
J gene: TRBJ2-7
CDR3 length: 13
D gene: -
V gene: TRBV6-5
CDR3 protein: CASADQELYEQYF
CDR3 DNA: TGTGCCAGCGCAGATCAAGAGCTCTACGAGCAGTACTTC

clone size: -
J gene: TRBJ1-2
CDR3 length: 13
D gene: -
V gene: TRBV29-1
CDR3 protein: CSVEVPRNYGYTF
CDR3 DNA: TGCAGCGTTGAAGTTCCGAGGAACTATGGCTACACCTTC

clone size: few
J gene: TRBJ2-7
CDR3 length: 13
D gene: -
V gene: TRBV10-3
CDR3 protein: CATALGLSYEQYF
CDR3 DNA: TGTGCCACCGCCTTGGGTCTTTCCTACGAGCAGTACTTC

clone size: few
J gene: TRBJ1-2
CDR3 length: 11
D gene: -
V gene: TRBV5-1
CDR3 protein: CASSLGVAFTF
CDR3 DNA: TGCGCCAGCAGCTTAGGCGTCGCTTTCACCTTC

clone size: -
J gene: TRBJ2-7
CDR3 length: 18
D gene: TRBD2
V gene: TRBV27
CDR3 protein: CASSLYRPLLAGDGEQYF
CDR3 DNA: TGTGCCAGCAGTCTCTACCGGCCCTTGCTAGCGGGAGACGGCGAGCAGTACTTC

clone size: few
J gene: TRBJ2-7
CDR3 length: 17
D gene: TRBD1
V gene: TRBV4-2
CDR3 protein: CASSQEGRQGDYYEQYF
CDR3 DNA: TGTGCCAGCAGCCAAGAAGGACGACAGGGCGACTACTACGAGCAGTACTTC

clone size: -
J gene: TRBJ1-1
CDR3 length: 14
D gene: -
V gene: TRBV6-5
CDR3 protein: CASSYFPGDPEAFF
CDR3 DNA: TGTGCCAGCAGTTACTTTCCAGGGGATCCTGAAGCTTTCTTT

clone size: -
J gene: TRBJ2-1
CDR3 length: 21
D gene: TRBD1
V gene: TRBV20-1
CDR3 protein: CSARDRTGGPLAGSSYNEQFF
CDR3 DNA: TGCAGTGCTAGAGACAGGACAGGGGGACCCTTAGCGGGGAGCTCCTACAATGAGCAGTTCTTC

clone size: -
J gene: TRBJ2-1
CDR3 length: 13
D gene: -
V gene: TRBV7-9
CDR3 protein: CASQTSSYNEQFF
CDR3 DNA: TGTGCCAGCCAGACGAGCTCCTACAATGAGCAGTTCTTC

clone size: -
J gene: TRBJ1-3
CDR3 length: 14
D gene: -
V gene: TRBV6-5
CDR3 protein: CASRSGGLGDTIYF
CDR3 DNA: TGTGCCAGCAGGTCCGGAGGCTTGGGGGACACCATATATTTT

clone size: -
J gene: TRBJ2-1
CDR3 length: 17
D gene: TRBD2
V gene: TRBV27
CDR3 protein: CASAREGTSGGYNEQFF
CDR3 DNA: TGTGCCAGCGCCCGGGAGGGGACTAGCGGGGGGTACAATGAGCAGTTCTTC

clone size: -
J gene: TRBJ1-4
CDR3 length: 13
D gene: -
V gene: TRBV5-1
CDR3 protein: CASSFGANGKLFF
CDR3 DNA: TGCGCCAGCAGCTTTGGGGCTAATGGAAAACTGTTTTTT

clone size: -
J gene: TRBJ2-3
CDR3 length: 15
D gene: TRBD2
V gene: TRBV12-3/TRBV12-4
CDR3 protein: CASGLAGGPGDAQYF
CDR3 DNA: TGTGCCAGCGGTTTAGCGGGAGGGCCGGGAGATGCGCAGTATTTT

clone size: -
J gene: TRBJ2-1
CDR3 length: 12
D gene: TRBD2
V gene: TRBV30
CDR3 protein: CAWSGAGDQQFF
CDR3 DNA: TGTGCCTGGAGTGGAGCGGGGGATCAGCAGTTCTTC

clone size: -
J gene: TRBJ2-7
CDR3 length: 12
D gene: -
V gene: TRBV12-3/TRBV12-4
CDR3 protein: CASSLSGKTQYF
CDR3 DNA: TGTGCCAGCAGTTTATCAGGAAAAACCCAGTACTTC

clone size: -
J gene: TRBJ2-1
CDR3 length: 13
D gene: -
V gene: TRBV7-9
CDR3 protein: CVSSLEGSNEQFF
CDR3 DNA: TGTGTCAGCAGCTTAGAAGGCTCCAATGAGCAGTTCTTC

clone size: -
J gene: TRBJ2-1
CDR3 length: 12
D gene: -
V gene: TRBV20-1
CDR3 protein: CSAILGTHEQFF
CDR3 DNA: TGCAGTGCCATCCTAGGAACCCACGAGCAGTTCTTC

clone size: -
J gene: TRBJ2-4
CDR3 length: 15
D gene: TRBD2
V gene: TRBV20-1
CDR3 protein: CSASRTSGFKNIQYF
CDR3 DNA: TGCAGTGCCTCCCGGACTAGCGGGTTTAAAAACATTCAGTACTTC

clone size: -
J gene: TRBJ1-2
CDR3 length: 14
D gene: TRBD1
V gene: TRBV6-5
CDR3 protein: CASSSWDRVVGYTF
CDR3 DNA: TGTGCCAGCAGTTCCTGGGACAGGGTTGTTGGCTACACCTTC

clone size: few
J gene: TRBJ2-7
CDR3 length: 13
D gene: TRBD1
V gene: TRBV9
CDR3 protein: CASSEGTDYEQYF
CDR3 DNA: TGTGCCAGCAGCGAGGGGACAGACTACGAGCAGTACTTC

clone size: -
J gene: TRBJ1-2
CDR3 length: 13
D gene: -
V gene: TRBV7-3
CDR3 protein: CASSQDGRTPYTF
CDR3 DNA: TGTGCCAGCAGTCAGGACGGCCGGACCCCCTACACCTTC

clone size: once
J gene: TRBJ1-1
CDR3 length: 15
D gene: -
V gene: TRBV4-1
CDR3 protein: CASSQEDRLNTEAFF
CDR3 DNA: TGCGCCAGCAGCCAGGAGGACAGATTGAACACTGAAGCTTTCTTT

clone size: -
J gene: TRBJ2-3
CDR3 length: 14
D gene: -
V gene: TRBV27
CDR3 protein: CASSLWENRDTQYF
CDR3 DNA: TGTGCCAGCAGTTTATGGGAAAACCGAGATACGCAGTATTTT

clone size: few
J gene: TRBJ2-1
CDR3 length: 17
D gene: TRBD2
V gene: TRBV6-1
CDR3 protein: CASSPPRGGSGRNEQFF
CDR3 DNA: TGTGCCAGCAGTCCCCCTCGGGGAGGTAGCGGGAGGAATGAGCAGTTCTTC

clone size: -
J gene: TRBJ2-1
CDR3 length: 15
D gene: TRBD2
V gene: TRBV6-4
CDR3 protein: CASSRLAGAGGEQFF
CDR3 DNA: TGTGCCAGCAGTCGACTAGCGGGGGCGGGGGGTGAGCAGTTCTTC

clone size: few
J gene: TRBJ1-1
CDR3 length: 15
D gene: -
V gene: TRBV6-5
CDR3 protein: CASTQSGPMNTEAFF
CDR3 DNA: TGTGCCAGCACCCAGTCGGGCCCTATGAACACTGAAGCTTTCTTT

clone size: few
J gene: TRBJ2-1
CDR3 length: 17
D gene: TRBD2
V gene: TRBV7-2
CDR3 protein: CASSFFFLAGGPREQFF
CDR3 DNA: TGTGCCAGCAGCTTCTTCTTCCTAGCGGGGGGGCCACGTGAGCAGTTCTTC

clone size: few
J gene: TRBJ2-7
CDR3 length: 17
D gene: TRBD2
V gene: TRBV10-3
CDR3 protein: CAINSGLAEIGGDEQYF
CDR3 DNA: TGTGCCATCAATTCCGGACTAGCCGAAATAGGAGGTGACGAGCAGTACTTC

clone size: -
J gene: TRBJ2-3
CDR3 length: 11
D gene: -
V gene: TRBV12-3/TRBV12-4
CDR3 protein: CASEQGGTQYF
CDR3 DNA: TGTGCCAGCGAGCAAGGGGGGACGCAGTATTTT

clone size: few
J gene: TRBJ2-7
CDR3 length: 16
D gene: -
V gene: TRBV12-3/TRBV12-4
CDR3 protein: CASSFAGSGGPYEQYF
CDR3 DNA: TGTGCCAGCAGTTTTGCCGGATCCGGGGGGCCCTACGAGCAGTACTTC

clone size: few
J gene: TRBJ2-1
CDR3 length: 17
D gene: TRBD2
V gene: TRBV6-5
CDR3 protein: CASSYSDGSGRLGEQFF
CDR3 DNA: TGTGCCAGCAGTTACTCCGACGGGAGCGGGAGGTTAGGTGAGCAGTTCTTC

clone size: many
J gene: TRBJ2-5
CDR3 length: 18
D gene: TRBD2
V gene: TRBV4-2
CDR3 protein: CASSPRTSGRMEGETQYF
CDR3 DNA: TGTGCCAGCAGCCCCCGAACTAGCGGGAGAATGGAAGGAGAGACCCAGTACTTC

clone size: -
J gene: TRBJ1-2
CDR3 length: 13
D gene: -
V gene: TRBV12-3/TRBV12-4
CDR3 protein: CASSLGQKRGYTF
CDR3 DNA: TGTGCCAGCAGTTTAGGGCAGAAAAGGGGCTACACCTTC

clone size: -
J gene: TRBJ2-3
CDR3 length: 13
D gene: -
V gene: TRBV12-3/TRBV12-4
CDR3 protein: CASGTGTTDTQYF
CDR3 DNA: TGTGCCAGCGGCACAGGCACCACAGATACGCAGTATTTT

clone size: -
J gene: TRBJ2-1
CDR3 length: 13
D gene: -
V gene: TRBV7-8
CDR3 protein: CASSSLSYNEQFF
CDR3 DNA: TGTGCCAGCAGCTCACTATCCTACAATGAGCAGTTCTTC

clone size: once
J gene: TRBJ1-1
CDR3 length: 15
D gene: TRBD1
V gene: TRBV10-3
CDR3 protein: CAISARQGDGAEAFF
CDR3 DNA: TGTGCCATCAGTGCTCGACAGGGCGATGGGGCTGAAGCTTTCTTT